The T cell receptor beta chain described here comes from a study of identical twins. The V gene's germline CDR1 is LGHNA and CDR2 YSLEER. Trimming shortened V by 0 bases and J by 3 bases, and 12 bases separated the two germline ends. This CDR3 is 15 amino acids long. Everyone who donated was a healthy Caucasian. Notes on this clonotype: Its antigen is unidentified.

MiXCR, run by TCRdb on the 5' RACE reads, gives a single entry per CDR3 protein. The sample lists roughly 250,000 distinct CDR3 sequences, 11% to 15% occurring once. Overall study results and limits: The study reached conclusions through statistical analysis that was cross-sectional, not following the same donors.

The J gene is TRBJ2-7, the V gene TRBV4-3; D is unresolved. This clonotype was sampled from a woman aged 18-35 years in good health. Sequencing input: memory (CD45RO+) T cells sorted from blood. In nucleotides, the CDR3 is TGCGCCAGCAGCCAAGAGAGAGGTGTGTTCTACGAGCAGTACTTC. Translating it yields CASSQERGVFYEQYF.